Following are 28 T cell receptor beta chains from one sample sequenced in a study of vaccination effects on CD4 cells after COVID-19. TCRdb's copy holds only in-frame clones and misses some; the assay was immunoSEQ multiplex PCR. The sample lists around 70,000 clones, roughly 80% occurring once. Around day 10 of culture, CD4+ T cells were separated out. These receptors are not linked to any known antigen. The input for sequencing was CD4+ T cells from PBMCs cultured without peptide, taken before COVID-19 vaccination. The receptors here all came from a human donor who received a COVID-19 vaccine.

V usage is TRBV3-1 (or the pseudogene TRBV3-2) and J usage is TRBJ1-2; D is undetermined. V dropped 2 bases and J dropped 2 bases, with 3 bases sitting between them. The length of the CDR3 is 12 residues. CDR1 LGHDT and CDR2 YNNKEL come from the germline V gene (reference sequence). This chain's CDR3 is CASSQLNYGYTF. In nucleotides, the CDR3 is TGTGCCAGCAGCCAATTGAACTATGGCTACACCTTC.

This clone was picked up one time. The rearrangement joins TRBV13 to TRBJ2-3; a possible D gene is TRBD2 (5 bases). The CDR3 totals 16 residues. V lost 1 base and J 0 bases, leaving 11 bases between the germline ends. CDR1 is PRHDT and CDR2 is FYEKMQ in the germline V gene (reference sequence). The CDR3 DNA sequence: TGTGCCAGCAGCTTAGTGCGGGTACGGAGCACAGATACGCAGTATTTT. It codes for CASSLVRVRSTDTQYF.

CDR3 protein: CASSRGGTTGELFF. The CDR3 DNA reads TGTGCCAGCAGCCGAGGAGGTACCACCGGGGAGCTGTTTTTT. This chain connects TRBV3-1 (or the pseudogene TRBV3-2) to TRBJ2-2; tentative D call: TRBD2 (5 bases). Between the trimmed V and J ends, which lost 4 bases and 4 bases, there was a span of 10 bases. Germline-derived CDR1 and CDR2 are LGHDT and YNNKEL (reference sequence). There are 14 residues in the CDR3.

The V gene is TRBV5-6, the J gene TRBJ2-3; either TRBD1 or TRBD2 may fit D (5 bases each). This CDR3 is built from 17 residues. The V gene lost 2 bases and the J gene lost 0 bases, with 16 bases spanning the gap. In germline, CDR1 is SGHDT, CDR2 YYEEEE. CDR3 sequence reads: CASSFPAGTDSTDTQYF. CDR3 in DNA: TGTGCCAGCAGCTTTCCCGCCGGGACGGATAGCACAGATACGCAGTATTTT.

This chain joins TRBV6-2 or TRBV6-3 and TRBJ1-2; possible D gene TRBD1, 6 bases. V gave up 7 bases and J gave up 4 bases, with 13 bases separating them. Per the germline V gene, CDR1 is MNHEY and CDR2 is SVGEGT. The CDR3 runs 13 residues. As DNA, the CDR3 is TGTGCCAGCAACCCGGGACACCGCTATGGCTACACCTTC. This sequence encodes CASNPGHRYGYTF.

This rearrangement joins TRBV30 to TRBJ2-7; unclear D gene. Looked up from germline, CDR1 is GTSNPN and CDR2 is SVGIG (reference sequence). Between the trimmed V and J ends, which lost 4 bases and 3 bases, there was a span of 13 bases. The CDR3 loop spans 13 amino acids. CDR3 region: CAWNRQYNYEQYV. In DNA, the CDR3 is TGTGCCTGGAATCGGCAGTATAACTACGAGCAGTACGTC.

A single count supports this clone. CDR3 region: CASSLGLAEEKETQYF. CDR3 DNA: TGTGCCAGCAGCTTAGGCTTGGCAGAGGAAAAAGAGACCCAGTACTTC. The rearrangement joins TRBV7-6 to TRBJ2-5, with no clear D. The ends were cut back, 1 base at V and 3 bases at J, with 15 bases in the middle. The CDR3 runs 16 residues. Germline CDR1 and CDR2: SGHVS and FNYEAQ. Complete variable domain (other parts from reference TRBV7-6 and TRBJ2-5): GAGVSQSPRYKVTKRGQDVALRCDPISGHVSLYWYRQALGQGPEFLTYFNYEAQQDKSGLPNDRFSAERPEGSISTLTIQRTEQRDSAMYRCASSLGLAEEKETQYFGPGTRLLVL.

This chain links TRBV7-9 with TRBJ1-2; unclear D gene. Deletions cut 5 bases from V and 0 bases from J, with 7 bases between. The germline V gene encodes CDR1 SEHNR and CDR2 FQNEAQ (reference sequence). The CDR3 spans 13 residues. The CDR3 DNA follows: TGTGCCAGCAGCCCAGGCCCTAACTATGGCTACACCTTC. Protein product: CASSPGPNYGYTF.

J is TRBJ2-5 and V is TRBV2, with 11 bases aligning to TRBD2. Trimming cost V 9 bases and J 2 bases; bases outside gene matches: 8. The CDR3 totals 15 residues. Germline CDR1 and CDR2: SNHLY and FYNNEI. The CDR3 loop reads CASSGGAFGQETQYF. DNA for the CDR3: TGTGCCAGTAGCGGGGGGGCCTTTGGACAAGAGACCCAGTACTTC.

This clone was recorded only once. The DNA of the CDR3 is TGTGCCAGCAGCTTAGACAGGGAAATGAAGGGCATTCAGTACTTC. Its translation: CASSLDREMKGIQYF. The rearrangement uses TRBV7-9 and TRBJ2-4, with D maybe TRBD1 (6 bases). The CDR3 runs to 15 residues. CDR1 SEHNR and CDR2 FQNEAQ come from the germline V gene (reference sequence). V was pared by 1 base and J by 9 bases, with 16 bases between.

V gene TRBV18 combines with J gene TRBJ2-7; the match to TRBD1 covers 7 bases. The length of the CDR3 is 14 residues. The V and J ends lost 3 bases and 4 bases, in that order; junction bases with no gene match: 6. Germline V gene lookup returns CDR1 KGHSH and CDR2 LQKENI. CDR3 sequence (DNA): TGTGCCAGCTCACCTCGACAGGGATCATACGAGCAGTACGTC. Its protein product is CASSPRQGSYEQYV.

This chain uses TRBV18 with TRBJ1-5; D unresolved. The CDR3 sequence is 14 residues long. V was clipped by 4 bases and J by 0 bases, with 7 bases between them. Germline CDR1 reads KGHSH; CDR2 reads LQKENI. DNA of the CDR3: TGTGCCAGCTCACGTTCGATTAGCAATCAGCCCCAGCATTTT. Residues: CASSRSISNQPQHF. The full variable domain, with the rest looked up from reference TRBV18 and TRBJ1-5, is NAGVMQNPRHLVRRRGQEARLRCSPMKGHSHVYWYRQLPEEGLKFMVYLQKENIIDESGMPKERFSAEFPKEGPSILRIQQVVRGDSAAYFCASSRSISNQPQHFGDGTRLSIL.

The gene calls are TRBV29-1 and TRBJ1-1; D uncertain. Germline-derived CDR1 and CDR2 are SQVTM and ANQGSEA. The CDR3 is 14 residues long. V was cut by 4 bases and J by 0 bases, with 12 bases left in between. CDR3 nucleotide sequence: TGCAGCGTTGCGTCGGCAGACCTGAACACTGAAGCTTTCTTT. This translates into CSVASADLNTEAFF.

This clone was picked up a small number of times. The chain uses TRBV6-6 and TRBJ2-7; 10 nucleotides align to TRBD1. The length of the CDR3 is 15 residues. Germline trimming cut 6 bases from V and 3 bases from J; bases unmatched to any gene: 8. Germline-derived CDR1 and CDR2 are MNHNY and SVGAGI (reference sequence). Here the CDR3 DNA reads TGTGCCAGCAGGCCAGACAGGGGGCTGCTCTACGAGCAGTACGTC. This translates into CASRPDRGLLYEQYV.

This clone has more than one count but fewer than ten. The V gene is TRBV6-5, the J gene TRBJ1-1; no firm D call. Per germline, CDR1 MNHEY and CDR2 SVGAGI. Trimming shortened V by 8 bases and J by 6 bases, and 16 bases separated the two germline ends. The CDR3 is 13 residues long. The CDR3 spells CASSYGRESEAFF. DNA for the CDR3: TGTGCCAGCTCGTATGGTCGGGAGTCTGAAGCTTTCTTT.

This chain joins TRBV7-8 and TRBJ2-7; 9 nucleotides match TRBD1. The CDR3 runs 13 residues. Trimming cost V 5 bases and J 4 bases; bases outside gene matches: 3. CDR1 SGHVS and CDR2 FQNEAQ come from the germline V gene. CDR3 protein: CASSRGTGYEQYV. As DNA, the CDR3 is TGTGCCAGCAGCCGGGGGACAGGGTACGAGCAGTACGTC.

The V gene is TRBV9, the J gene TRBJ2-5; 7 positions agree with TRBD2. This CDR3 contains 15 residues. The junction had 7 bases not matched to a gene; V was cut back by 0 bases and J by 5 bases. CDR1 is SGDLS, CDR2 YYNGEE, per germline. Written as DNA, the CDR3 is TGTGCCAGCAGCGTAGCGCCTCTCGGGGGGGAGACCCAGTACTTC. Its translation: CASSVAPLGGETQYF.

The V call is TRBV10-3, the J call TRBJ1-5; D is unresolved. CDR3 length: 16 residues. The ends were cut back, 6 bases at V and 3 bases at J, with 18 bases in the middle. Germline CDR1 reads ENHRY; CDR2 reads SYGVKD. CDR3 coding DNA: TGTGCCATCAGGGACCCCGACATATATCCCAATCAGCCCCAGCATTTT. This translates into CAIRDPDIYPNQPQHF.

The rearrangement joins TRBV11-3 to TRBJ2-2, with 8 positions matching TRBD1. Germline loops: CDR1 SGHNT, CDR2 YENEEA. V lost 5 bases to trimming and J lost 5 bases; unmatched junction nucleotides: 4. The CDR3 is 14 amino acids. For the CDR3, the DNA is TGTGCCAGCAGCCGGACAGGGACTACCGGGGAGCTGTTTTTT. Translation: CASSRTGTTGELFF.

This rearrangement joins TRBV24-1 to TRBJ1-2; 12 bases match TRBD1. V lost 2 bases, J lost 9 bases, and 6 bases stayed unmatched. The length of the CDR3 is 15 residues. Germline values: CDR1 KGHDR, CDR2 SFDVKD. The CDR3 nucleotides read TGTGCCACCAGTGATTCCGGGACAGGGGGCCAGAGCTACACCTTC. It encodes CATSDSGTGGQSYTF.

The chain combines TRBV3-1 (or the pseudogene TRBV3-2) with TRBJ1-4; D unresolved. The CDR3 is 14 residues long. In germline, CDR1 is LGHDT, CDR2 YNNKEL (reference sequence). The ends were cut back, 1 base at V and 7 bases at J, with 10 bases in the middle. The DNA of the CDR3 is TGTGCCAGCAGCCAAGGTGGAAGCGCTGAAAAACTGTTTTTT. Translation: CASSQGGSAEKLFF.

This sequence joins TRBV5-1 and TRBJ2-1, with D perhaps being TRBD1 or TRBD2 (5 bases each). The germline V and J ends were trimmed by 4 bases and 6 bases, with 23 bases remaining between them. Germline CDR1 reads SGHRS; CDR2 reads YFSETQ. The CDR3 runs to 17 residues. CDR3 coding DNA: TGCGCCAGCAGCAACACTCCGGGGCTCTTGAGGAGCAATGAGCAGTTCTTC. Amino acid sequence: CASSNTPGLLRSNEQFF.

This chain uses TRBV7-9 with TRBJ2-5; no firm D call. The CDR3 is made up of 13 amino acids. The V gene's germline CDR1 is SEHNR and CDR2 FQNEAQ (reference sequence). Trimming stripped 6 bases from V and 1 base from J, with 9 bases between. The DNA for the CDR3 is TGTGCCAGCAGTAAGAACAGCCAAGAGACCCAGTACTTC. This sequence encodes CASSKNSQETQYF. Full variable domain (outside the CDR3, taken from reference TRBV7-9 and TRBJ2-5): DTGVSQNPRHKITKRGQNVTFRCDPISEHNRLYWYRQTLGQGPEFLTYFQNEAQLEKSRLLSDRFSAERPKGSFSTLEIQRTEQGDSAMYLCASSKNSQETQYFGPGTRLLVL.

The chain combines TRBV15 with TRBJ1-2, with TRBD1 identical over 9 bases. Trimming took 3 bases from V and 4 from J; bases not matched to a gene: 3. Germline CDR1 is LNHNV and CDR2 is YYDKDF (reference sequence). CDR3 size: 14 residues. The CDR3 is CATSSPTGGYGYTF. Here the CDR3 DNA reads TGTGCCACCAGCAGCCCGACAGGGGGCTATGGCTACACCTTC.

This chain joins TRBV6-2 or TRBV6-3 and TRBJ2-2, with D unresolved. CDR1 is MNHEY, CDR2 SVGEGT, per germline. Trimming took 4 bases from V and 3 from J, leaving 12 bases between them. The length of the CDR3 is 15 residues. The CDR3 sequence is CASSFVGYDTGELFF. In nucleotides, the CDR3 is TGTGCCAGCAGTTTTGTGGGGTACGACACCGGGGAGCTGTTTTTT.

This clone appeared a single time. The chain combines TRBV6-6 with TRBJ2-2, with D unclear. This CDR3 has 16 residues. The germline V gene encodes CDR1 MNHNY and CDR2 SVGAGI (reference sequence). The ends were cut back, 2 bases at V and 4 bases at J, with 14 bases in the middle. The CDR3 DNA reads as TGTGCCAGCAGTTACGATCTAAGAGGACGCACCGGGGAGCTGTTTTTT. This encodes CASSYDLRGRTGELFF.

This chain links TRBV5-4 with TRBJ1-2; 9 positions match TRBD1. After removal of 4 bases from V and 7 bases from J, the junction contained 11 bases not matched to a gene. Germline assignment: CDR1 SGHNT and CDR2 YYREEE (reference sequence). CDR3 length equals 15 residues. In DNA, the CDR3 is TGTGCCAGCAGCCTAAGGGACAGGGACTACTTTGGCTACACCTTC. Translating gives CASSLRDRDYFGYTF.

The chain links TRBV12-3 or TRBV12-4 to TRBJ1-6; D is unresolved. Between the trimmed V and J ends, which lost 8 bases and 7 bases, there was a span of 9 bases. The CDR3 is made up of 12 amino acids. CDR3 nucleotides: TGTGCCAGCCGCCCGGGGAATTCACCCCTCCACTTT. Amino acids: CASRPGNSPLHF.